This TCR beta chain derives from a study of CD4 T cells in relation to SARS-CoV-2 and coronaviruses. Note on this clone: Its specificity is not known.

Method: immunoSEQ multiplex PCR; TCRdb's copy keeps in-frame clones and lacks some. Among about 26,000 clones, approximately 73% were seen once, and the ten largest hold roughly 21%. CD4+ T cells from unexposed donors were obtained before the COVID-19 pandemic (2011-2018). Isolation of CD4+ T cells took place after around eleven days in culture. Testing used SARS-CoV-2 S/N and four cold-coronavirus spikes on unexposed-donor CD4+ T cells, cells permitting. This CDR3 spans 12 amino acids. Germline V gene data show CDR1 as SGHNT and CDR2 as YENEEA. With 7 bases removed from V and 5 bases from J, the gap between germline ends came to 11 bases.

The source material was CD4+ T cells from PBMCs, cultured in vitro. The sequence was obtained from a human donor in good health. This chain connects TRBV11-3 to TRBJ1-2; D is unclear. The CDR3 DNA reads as TGTGCCAGCACCTCGGCCGTTTATGGCTACACCTTC. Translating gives CASTSAVYGYTF.